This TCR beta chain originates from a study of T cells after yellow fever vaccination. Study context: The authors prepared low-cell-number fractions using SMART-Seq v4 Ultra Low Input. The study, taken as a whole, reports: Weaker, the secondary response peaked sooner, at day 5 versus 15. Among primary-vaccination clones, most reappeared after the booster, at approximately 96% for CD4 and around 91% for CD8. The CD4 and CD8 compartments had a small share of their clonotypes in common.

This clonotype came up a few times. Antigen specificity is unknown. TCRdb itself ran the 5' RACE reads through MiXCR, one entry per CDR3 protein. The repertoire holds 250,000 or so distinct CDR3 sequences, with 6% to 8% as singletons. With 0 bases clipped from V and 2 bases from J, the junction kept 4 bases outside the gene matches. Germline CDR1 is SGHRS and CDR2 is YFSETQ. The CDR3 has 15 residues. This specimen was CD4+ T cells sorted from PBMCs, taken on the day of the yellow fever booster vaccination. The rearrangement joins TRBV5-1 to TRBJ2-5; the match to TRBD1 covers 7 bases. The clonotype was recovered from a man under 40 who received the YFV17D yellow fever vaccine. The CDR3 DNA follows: TGCGCCAGCAGCTTGGTAGGGGGCCCGCAAGAGACCCAGTACTTC. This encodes CASSLVGGPQETQYF.